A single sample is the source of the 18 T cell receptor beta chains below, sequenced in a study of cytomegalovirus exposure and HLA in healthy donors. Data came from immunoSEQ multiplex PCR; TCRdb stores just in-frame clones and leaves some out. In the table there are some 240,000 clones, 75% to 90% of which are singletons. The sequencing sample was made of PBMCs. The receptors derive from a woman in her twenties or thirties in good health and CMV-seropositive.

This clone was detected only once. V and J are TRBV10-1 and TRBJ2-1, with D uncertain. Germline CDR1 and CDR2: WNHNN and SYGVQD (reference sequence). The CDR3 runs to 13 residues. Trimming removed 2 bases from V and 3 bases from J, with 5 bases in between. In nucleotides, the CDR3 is TGCGCCAGCAGTGAGGCCGGCTACAATGAGCAGTTCTTC. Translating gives CASSEAGYNEQFF.

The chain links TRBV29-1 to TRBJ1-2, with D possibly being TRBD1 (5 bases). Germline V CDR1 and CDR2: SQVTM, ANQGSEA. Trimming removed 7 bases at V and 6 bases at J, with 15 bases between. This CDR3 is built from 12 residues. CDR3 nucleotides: TGCAGCGCAGCCCGGGGGGAGAATGGCTACACCTTC. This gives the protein CSAARGENGYTF.

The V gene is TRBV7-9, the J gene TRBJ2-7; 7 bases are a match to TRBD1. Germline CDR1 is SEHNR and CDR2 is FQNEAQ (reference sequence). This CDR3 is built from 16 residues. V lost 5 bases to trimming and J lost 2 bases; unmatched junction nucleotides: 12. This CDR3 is CASSPVQGPRTYEQYF. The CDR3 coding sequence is TGTGCCAGCAGCCCCGTACAGGGGCCGCGTACCTACGAGCAGTACTTC.

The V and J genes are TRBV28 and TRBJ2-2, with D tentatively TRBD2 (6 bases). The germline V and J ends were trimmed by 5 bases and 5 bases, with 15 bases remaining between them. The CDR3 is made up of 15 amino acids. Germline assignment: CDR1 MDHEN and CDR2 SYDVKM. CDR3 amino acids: CASSPSPTRTGELFF. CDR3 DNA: TGTGCCAGCAGTCCTTCACCGACTAGGACCGGGGAGCTGTTTTTT.

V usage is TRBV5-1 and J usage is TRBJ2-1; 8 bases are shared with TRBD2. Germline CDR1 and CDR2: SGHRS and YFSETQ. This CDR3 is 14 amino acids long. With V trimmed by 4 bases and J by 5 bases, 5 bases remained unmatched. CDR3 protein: CASSESGRNNEQFF. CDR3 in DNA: TGCGCCAGCAGCGAGAGCGGGAGAAACAATGAGCAGTTCTTC.

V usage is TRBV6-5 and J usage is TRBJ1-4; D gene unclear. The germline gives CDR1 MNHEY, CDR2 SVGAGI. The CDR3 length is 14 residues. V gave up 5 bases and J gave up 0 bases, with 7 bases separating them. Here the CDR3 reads CASSLYATNEKLFF. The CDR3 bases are TGTGCCAGCAGTCTTTATGCAACTAATGAAAAACTGTTTTTT.

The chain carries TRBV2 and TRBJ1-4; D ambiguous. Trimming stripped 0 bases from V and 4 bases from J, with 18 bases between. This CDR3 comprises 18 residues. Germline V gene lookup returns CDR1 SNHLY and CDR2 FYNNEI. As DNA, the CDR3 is TGTGCCAGCAGTGAAGCGCCCGAGGGAGGTAGTGGTAATGAAAAACTGTTTTTT. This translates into CASSEAPEGGSGNEKLFF.

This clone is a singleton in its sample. CDR3 in DNA: TGTGCCAGCAGCCTGGGACTAGCGGGGGAGACCCAGTACTTC. Its protein is CASSLGLAGETQYF. The gene calls are TRBV5-6 and TRBJ2-5; the match to TRBD2 covers 13 bases. Germline CDR1 SGHDT, CDR2 YYEEEE. The ends lost 4 bases at V and 5 bases at J; junction bases unmatched: 2. This CDR3 is built from 14 residues.

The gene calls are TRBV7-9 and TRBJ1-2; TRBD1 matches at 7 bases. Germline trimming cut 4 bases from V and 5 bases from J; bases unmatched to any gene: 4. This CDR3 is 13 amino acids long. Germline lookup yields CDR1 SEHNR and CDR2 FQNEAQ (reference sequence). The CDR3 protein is CASSWTGGYGYTF. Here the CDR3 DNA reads TGTGCCAGCAGCTGGACAGGAGGTTATGGCTACACCTTC.

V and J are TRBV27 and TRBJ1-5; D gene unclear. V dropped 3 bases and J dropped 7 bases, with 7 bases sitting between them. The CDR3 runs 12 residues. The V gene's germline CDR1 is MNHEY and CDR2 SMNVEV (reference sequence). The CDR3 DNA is TGTGCCAGCAGTTTTTCGGGACAGCCCCAGCATTTT. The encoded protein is CASSFSGQPQHF.

For the CDR3, the DNA is TGTGCCTGTACGCAGGGTTCGGGTGGCTACACCTTC. Encoded protein: CACTQGSGGYTF. The V and J genes are TRBV30 and TRBJ1-2; D may be TRBD1 (5 bases). Germline CDR1 and CDR2: GTSNPN and SVGIG (reference sequence). The CDR3 is 12 amino acids. Deletions cut 6 bases from V and 7 bases from J, with 15 bases between.

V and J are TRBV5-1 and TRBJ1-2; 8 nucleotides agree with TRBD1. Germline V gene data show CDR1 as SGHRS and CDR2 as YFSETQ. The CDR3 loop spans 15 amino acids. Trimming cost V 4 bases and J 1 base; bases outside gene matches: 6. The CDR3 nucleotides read TGCGCCAGCAGCAGAGGGACAGGCCTTAACTATGGCTACACCTTC. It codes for CASSRGTGLNYGYTF.

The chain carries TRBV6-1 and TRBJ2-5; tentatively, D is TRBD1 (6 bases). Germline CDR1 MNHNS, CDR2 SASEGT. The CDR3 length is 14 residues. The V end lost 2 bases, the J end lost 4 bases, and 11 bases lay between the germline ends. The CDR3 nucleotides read TGTGCCAGCAGTGAAATGTCCAGGGGAGAGACCCAGTACTTC. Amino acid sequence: CASSEMSRGETQYF.

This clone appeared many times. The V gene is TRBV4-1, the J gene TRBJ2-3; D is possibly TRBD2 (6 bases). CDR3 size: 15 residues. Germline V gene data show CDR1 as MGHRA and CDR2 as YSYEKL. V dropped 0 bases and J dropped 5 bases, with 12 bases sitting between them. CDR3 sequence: CASSQDGRGVDTQYF. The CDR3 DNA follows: TGCGCCAGCAGCCAAGACGGGAGAGGAGTAGATACGCAGTATTTT.

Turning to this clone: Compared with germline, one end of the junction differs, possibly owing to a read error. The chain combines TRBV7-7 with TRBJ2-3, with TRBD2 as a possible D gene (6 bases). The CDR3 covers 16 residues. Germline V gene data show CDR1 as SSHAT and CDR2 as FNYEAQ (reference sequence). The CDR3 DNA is TGTGCTAGCAGCTTGGGCCTAGCGCCTAGCACAGATACGCAGTATTTT. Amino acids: CASSLGLAPSTDTQYF. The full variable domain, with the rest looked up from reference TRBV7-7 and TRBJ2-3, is GAGVSQSPRYKVTKRGQDVTLRCDPISSHATLYWYQQALGQGPEFLTYFNYEAQPDKSGLPSDRFSAERPEGSISTLTIQRTEQRDSAMYRCASSLGLAPSTDTQYFGPGTRLTVL.

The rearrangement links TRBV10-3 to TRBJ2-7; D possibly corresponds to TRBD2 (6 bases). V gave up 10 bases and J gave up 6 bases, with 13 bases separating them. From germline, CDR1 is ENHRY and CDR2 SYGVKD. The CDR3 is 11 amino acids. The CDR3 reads CATGVPSEQYF. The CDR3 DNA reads TGTGCCACGGGAGTTCCTAGCGAGCAGTACTTC.

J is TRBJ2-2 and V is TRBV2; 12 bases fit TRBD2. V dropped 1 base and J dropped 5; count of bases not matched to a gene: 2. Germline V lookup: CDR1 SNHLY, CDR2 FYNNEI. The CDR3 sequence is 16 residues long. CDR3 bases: TGTGCCAGCAGTGAAGGCACTAGCGGGAGGACCGGGGAGCTGTTTTTT. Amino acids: CASSEGTSGRTGELFF.

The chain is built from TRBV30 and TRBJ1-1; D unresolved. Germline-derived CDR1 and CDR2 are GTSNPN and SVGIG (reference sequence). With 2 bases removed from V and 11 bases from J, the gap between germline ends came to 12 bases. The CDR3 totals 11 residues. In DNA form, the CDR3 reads TGTGCCTGGAGTTTCCCTCCGGGTGCTTTCTTT. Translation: CAWSFPPGAFF.